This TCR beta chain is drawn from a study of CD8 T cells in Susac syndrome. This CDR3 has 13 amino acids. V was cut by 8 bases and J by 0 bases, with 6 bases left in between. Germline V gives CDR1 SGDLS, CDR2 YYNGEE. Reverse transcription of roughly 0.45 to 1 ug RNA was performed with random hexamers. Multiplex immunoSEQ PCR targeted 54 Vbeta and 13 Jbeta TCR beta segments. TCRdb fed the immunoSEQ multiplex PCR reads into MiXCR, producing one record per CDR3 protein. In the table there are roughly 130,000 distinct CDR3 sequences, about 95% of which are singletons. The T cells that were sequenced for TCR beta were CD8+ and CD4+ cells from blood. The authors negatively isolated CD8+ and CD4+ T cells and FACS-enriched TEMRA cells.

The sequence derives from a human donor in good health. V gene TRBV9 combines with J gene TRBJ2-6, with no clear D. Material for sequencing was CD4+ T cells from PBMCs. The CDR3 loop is CASKTSGANVLTF. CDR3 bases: TGTGCCAGTAAAACCTCTGGGGCCAACGTCCTGACTTTC.